This T cell receptor (beta chain) was obtained from a study of blood T cell repertoires in COVID-19. Overall study: Whether acute or convalescent, the COVID-19 samples came from the United States, Italy and Spain.

In the study's own analysis: It was from reference gene primer amplification that nucleated cell counts were estimated. TCRdb keeps only in-frame clones here, not all; method: immunoSEQ multiplex PCR. V and J calls and clone size follow that table, whereas D and trimming were derived from the DNA. Of about 210,000 clones listed, around nine tenths are singletons. Germline V gene sequence: CDR1 GTSNPN, CDR2 SVGIG (reference sequence). The CDR3 spans 13 residues. J lost 7 bases, V lost 3 bases, and 2 bases had no gene match. The origin of this receptor is a man in his 60s with acute or convalescent COVID-19. The chain joins TRBV30 to TRBJ1-6, with 8 bases aligning to TRBD1. Sequences were obtained from peripheral blood. The CDR3 DNA is TGTGCCTGGAGCGGGGACAGGAATTCACCCCTCCACTTT. Its translation is CAWSGDRNSPLHF.